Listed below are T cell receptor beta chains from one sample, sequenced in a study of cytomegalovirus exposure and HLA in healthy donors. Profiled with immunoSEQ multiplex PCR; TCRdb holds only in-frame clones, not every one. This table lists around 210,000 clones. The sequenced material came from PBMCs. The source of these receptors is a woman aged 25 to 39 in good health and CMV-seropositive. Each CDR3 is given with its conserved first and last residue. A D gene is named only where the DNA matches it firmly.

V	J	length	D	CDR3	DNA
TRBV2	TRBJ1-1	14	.	CASTAWSTDTEAFF	TGTGCCAGCACTGCTTGGAGTACGGACACTGAAGCTTTCTTT
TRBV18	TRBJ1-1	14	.	CASSPPDSVTLVLF	TGTGCCAGCTCACCACCGGACAGCGTTACCCTGGTACTCTTT
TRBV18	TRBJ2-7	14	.	CASSPGGGGYEQYF	TGTGCCAGCTCACCAGGGGGAGGGGGTTACGAGCAGTACTTC
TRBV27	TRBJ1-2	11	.	CASISGDGYTF	TGTGCCAGCATATCAGGGGATGGCTACACCTTC
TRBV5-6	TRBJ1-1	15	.	CASSHGGLKNTEAFF	TGTGCCAGCAGCCATGGGGGACTCAAGAACACTGAAGCTTTCTTT
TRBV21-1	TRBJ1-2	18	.	CASSPPTGGEGLWEGYTF	TGTGCCAGCAGCCCCCCGACAGGGGGCGAAGGTTTATGGGAGGGCTACACCTTC
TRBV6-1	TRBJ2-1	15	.	CASPSPLYPYNEQFF	TGTGCCAGCCCATCCCCACTGTACCCCTACAATGAGCAGTTCTTC
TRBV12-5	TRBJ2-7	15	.	CASGDGTGGTYEQYF	TGTGCTAGTGGAGACGGAACAGGTGGAACCTACGAGCAGTACTTC
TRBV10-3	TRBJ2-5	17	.	CAISEGEPGPRGETQYF	TGTGCCATCAGTGAGGGGGAACCCGGACCCCGGGGGGAGACCCAGTACTTC
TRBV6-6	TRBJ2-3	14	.	CASSPNSWADTQYF	TGTGCCAGCAGTCCGAACAGTTGGGCAGATACGCAGTATTTT
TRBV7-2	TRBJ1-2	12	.	CASSVTGGGYTF	TGTGCCAGCAGCGTGACAGGAGGCGGCTACACCTTC
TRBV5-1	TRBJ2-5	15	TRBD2	CASSQTSGGQETQYF	TGCGCCAGCAGCCAGACTAGCGGGGGCCAAGAGACCCAGTACTTC
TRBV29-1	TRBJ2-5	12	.	CSVGELAGEQYF	TGCAGCGTTGGGGAGCTAGCAGGGGAGCAGTACTTC
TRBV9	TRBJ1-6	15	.	CASSVDAGSNSPLHF	TGTGCCAGCAGCGTAGATGCAGGATCCAATTCACCCCTCCACTTT
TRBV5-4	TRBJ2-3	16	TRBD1	CASSLGQGARTDTQYF	TGTGCCAGCAGCTTGGGACAGGGGGCGCGAACAGATACGCAGTATTTT
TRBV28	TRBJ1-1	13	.	CASSAAGGTEAFF	TGTGCCAGCAGTGCGGCGGGGGGGACTGAAGCTTTCTTT
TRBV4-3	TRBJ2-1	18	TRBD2	CASSQAPAGTSGYNEQFF	TGCGCCAGCAGCCAAGCACCAGCCGGGACTAGCGGCTACAATGAGCAGTTCTTC
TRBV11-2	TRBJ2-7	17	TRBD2	CASSKGLAGSSSYEQYF	TGTGCCAGCAGTAAGGGACTAGCGGGGTCTAGCTCCTACGAGCAGTACTTC
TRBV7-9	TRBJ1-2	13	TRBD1	CASGDRTNYGYTF	TGTGCCAGCGGGGACAGGACTAACTATGGCTACACCTTC
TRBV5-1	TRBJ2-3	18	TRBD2	CASSLALLAGGSTDTQYF	TGCGCCAGCAGCTTGGCCCTACTAGCGGGGGGGAGCACAGATACGCAGTATTTT
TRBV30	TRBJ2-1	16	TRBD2	CAWRKMGGRAYNEQFF	TGTGCCTGGAGGAAGATGGGCGGGAGGGCCTACAATGAGCAGTTCTTC
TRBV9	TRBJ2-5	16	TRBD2	CASSVTLAGGKETQYF	TGTGCCAGCAGCGTAACCCTAGCGGGAGGGAAAGAGACCCAGTACTTC
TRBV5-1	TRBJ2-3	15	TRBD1	CASSLGTGIGDTQYF	TGCGCCAGCAGCTTGGGGACAGGGATTGGGGATACGCAGTATTTT
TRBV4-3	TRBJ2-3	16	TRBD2	CASSLGSGGGTDTQYF	TGCGCCAGCAGCCTGGGTAGCGGGGGGGGCACAGATACGCAGTATTTT
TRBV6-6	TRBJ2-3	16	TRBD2	CASSYSTSGNTDTQYF	TGTGCCAGCAGTTACTCGACTAGCGGGAACACAGATACGCAGTATTTT
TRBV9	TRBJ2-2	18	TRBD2	CASSVDPAGGPGTGELFF	TGTGCCAGCAGCGTAGACCCAGCGGGAGGGCCCGGCACCGGGGAGCTGTTTTTT
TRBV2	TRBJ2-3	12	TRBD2	CASSEGGLAGYF	TGTGCCAGCAGTGAAGGGGGACTAGCGGGGTATTTT
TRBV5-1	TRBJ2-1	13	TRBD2	CASSFSGSTEQFF	TGCGCCAGCAGCTTTAGCGGGAGCACTGAGCAGTTCTTC
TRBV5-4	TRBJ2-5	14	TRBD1	CASSPGQGQETQYF	TGTGCCAGCAGCCCGGGACAGGGGCAAGAGACCCAGTACTTC
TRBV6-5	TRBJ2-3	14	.	CASSYAGALRTQYF	TGTGCCAGCAGTTATGCGGGGGCCCTCCGGACGCAGTATTTT
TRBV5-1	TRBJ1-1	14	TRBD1	CASSLSTGQTEAFF	TGCGCCAGCAGCTTGTCGACAGGGCAAACTGAAGCTTTCTTT
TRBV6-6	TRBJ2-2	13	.	CASLSRESGELFF	TGTGCCAGCTTAAGTAGGGAGTCCGGGGAGCTGTTTTTT
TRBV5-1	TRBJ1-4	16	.	CASSLAGGSTNEKLFF	TGCGCCAGCAGCTTGGCCGGGGGAAGCACTAATGAAAAACTGTTTTTT
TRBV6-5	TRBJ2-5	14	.	CASSYAGRGETQYF	TGTGCCAGCAGTTACGCGGGCAGGGGAGAGACCCAGTACTTC
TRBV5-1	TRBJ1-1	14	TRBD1	CASSSDRAGTEAFF	TGCGCCAGCAGCTCGGACAGGGCCGGAACGGAAGCTTTCTTT
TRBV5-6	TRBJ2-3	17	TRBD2	CASSLRPSGYSTDTQYF	TGTGCCAGCAGCTTGAGGCCTAGCGGGTATAGCACAGATACGCAGTATTTT
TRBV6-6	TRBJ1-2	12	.	CATTTEIYGYTF	TGTGCCACGACGACAGAGATCTATGGCTACACCTTC
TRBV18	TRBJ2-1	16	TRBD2	CASSGTGTSGRNEQFF	TGTGCCAGCTCAGGAACCGGGACTAGCGGAAGAAATGAGCAGTTCTTC
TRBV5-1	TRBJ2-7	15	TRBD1	CASSFRTGDSYEQYF	TGCGCCAGCAGCTTTCGGACAGGCGACTCCTACGAGCAGTACTTC
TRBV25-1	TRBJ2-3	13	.	CASSRSSTDTQYF	TGTGCCAGCAGCAGATCTTCAACAGATACGCAGTATTTT
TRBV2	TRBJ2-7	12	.	CASTSRVYEQYF	TGTGCCAGCACCTCGCGGGTCTACGAGCAGTACTTC
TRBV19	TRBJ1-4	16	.	CASSIDRGDYNEKLFF	TGTGCCAGTAGTATAGATCGGGGAGATTATAATGAAAAACTGTTTTTT
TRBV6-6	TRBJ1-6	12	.	CASSPVSSPLHF	TGTGCCAGCAGTCCGGTTTCCTCACCCCTCCACTTT
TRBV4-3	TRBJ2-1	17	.	CASSQVLREEGYNEQFF	TGCGCCAGCAGCCAAGTTCTGCGGGAAGAGGGATACAATGAGCAGTTCTTC
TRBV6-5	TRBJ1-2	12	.	CASSDRAYGYTF	TGTGCCAGCAGTGACAGAGCCTATGGCTACACCTTC
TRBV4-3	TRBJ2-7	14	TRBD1	CASSPLTGGYEQYF	TGCGCCAGCAGCCCCTTGACAGGGGGCTACGAGCAGTACTTC
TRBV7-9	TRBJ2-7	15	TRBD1	CASSFRTGSSYEQYF	TGTGCCAGCAGCTTCCGGACAGGAAGCTCCTACGAGCAGTACTTC
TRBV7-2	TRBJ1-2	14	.	CASSPRGGQYGYTF	TGTGCCAGCAGCCCCAGAGGCGGACAGTACGGCTACACCTTC
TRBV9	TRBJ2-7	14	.	CASSAGTTHYEQYF	TGTGCCAGCAGCGCCGGGACAACTCACTACGAGCAGTACTTC
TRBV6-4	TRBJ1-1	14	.	CASSAQPRDTEAFF	TGTGCCAGCAGCGCCCAACCCAGGGACACTGAAGCTTTCTTT
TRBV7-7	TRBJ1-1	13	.	CASSLGQNTEAFF	TGTGCCAGCAGCCTCGGACAGAACACTGAAGCTTTCTTT
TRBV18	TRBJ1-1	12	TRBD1	CASTSGTGRAFF	TGTGCCAGCACGTCCGGGACAGGGCGAGCTTTCTTT
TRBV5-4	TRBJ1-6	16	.	CASSPDNRRYNSPLHF	TGTGCCAGCAGCCCAGACAACAGGCGGTATAATTCACCCCTCCACTTT